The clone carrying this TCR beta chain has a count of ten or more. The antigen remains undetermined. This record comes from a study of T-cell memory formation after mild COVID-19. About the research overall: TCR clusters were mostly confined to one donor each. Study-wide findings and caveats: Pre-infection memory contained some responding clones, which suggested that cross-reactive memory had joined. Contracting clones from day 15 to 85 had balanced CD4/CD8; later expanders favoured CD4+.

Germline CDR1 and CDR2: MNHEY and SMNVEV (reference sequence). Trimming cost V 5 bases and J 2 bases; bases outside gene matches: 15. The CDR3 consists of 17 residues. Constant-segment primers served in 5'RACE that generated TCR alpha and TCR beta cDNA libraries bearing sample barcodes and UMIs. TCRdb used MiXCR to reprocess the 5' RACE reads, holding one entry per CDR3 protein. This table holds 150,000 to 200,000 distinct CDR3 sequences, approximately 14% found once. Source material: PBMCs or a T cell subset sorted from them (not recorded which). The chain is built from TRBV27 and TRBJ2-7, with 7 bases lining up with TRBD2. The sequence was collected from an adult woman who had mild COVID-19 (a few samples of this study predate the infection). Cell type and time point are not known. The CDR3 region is CASSLRRTGLTPYEQYF. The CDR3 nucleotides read TGTGCCAGCAGTCTTAGGAGGACGGGACTAACGCCCTACGAGCAGTACTTC.